The clone carrying this TCR beta chain was detected only once. As yet, its antigen is unknown. Survey resolution used two replicates of roughly 200 ng, totaling approximately 400 ng DNA. This table comes from immunoSEQ multiplex PCR, and its TCRdb copy is limited to in-frame clones, with some not included. The sample yields approximately 5,500 clones, around 80% seen once. These data are taken from a study of hypomethylating agent response in myelodysplastic syndrome. The overall study: About six patients responded with complete response or hematologic improvement; about five did not.

General study findings and limits: Whether shared GLIPH2 clusters recognize novel MDS antigens was not confirmed.

The sequence was obtained from a human donor with myelodysplastic syndrome. The material was bone marrow, obtained before or after starting hypomethylating agent treatment for myelodysplastic syndrome (not recorded which).

The CDR3 is CASSFGLAHRQFF. DNA for the CDR3: TGTGCCAGCAGCTTCGGCCTAGCTCATCGGCAGTTCTTC. The rearrangement links TRBV5-4 to TRBJ2-1; D is possibly TRBD2 (5 bases). V was shortened by 2 bases and J by 12 bases, with 15 bases between the two germline ends. This CDR3 spans 13 amino acids. CDR1 is SGHNT, CDR2 YYREEE, per germline (reference sequence).